This entry describes one TCR beta chain. Its antigen is still unknown. This entry comes from a study of cytomegalovirus exposure and HLA in healthy donors. V shed 3 bases, J shed 2 bases, and the junction held 9 bases outside the gene matches. The CDR3 spans 16 residues. Germline-derived CDR1 and CDR2 are KGHSH and LQKENI. PCR involved 60 Vbeta and 13 Jbeta primers. The assay was immunoSEQ multiplex PCR, and TCRdb's table has in-frame clones only and misses some. The profile shows roughly 99,000 clones, 82% of them singletons. Study results and limitations: Among TCR beta chains, those listed as cytomegalovirus-associated numbered under 200. In a later analysis, HLA-C alleles had the fewest associated TCRs, DRB1 alleles the most. The later analysis indicated that the majority of CMV-associated TCR beta chains appeared HLA-restricted. The availability of immune exposure information extended only to CMV serostatus.

The chain uses TRBV18 and TRBJ1-1; 7 bases match TRBD1. Sequencing was performed on PBMCs. The clonotype comes from a man aged 25-45 years in good health and CMV-seropositive. The CDR3 region is CASSPRTGGANTEAFF. Here the CDR3 DNA reads TGTGCCAGCTCACCGAGGACAGGTGGGGCAAACACTGAAGCTTTCTTT.